In its sample, the clone carrying this T cell receptor (beta chain) was seen a few times. Its antigen is still unknown. TCRdb independently ran MiXCR on the 5' RACE reads; one entry per CDR3 protein. The sample lists 750,000 to 950,000 distinct CDR3 sequences; 9% to 15% were seen once. The length of the CDR3 is 15 residues. Trimming cost V 1 base and J 5 bases; bases outside gene matches: 4. From germline, CDR1 is LGHNA and CDR2 YNFKEQ. Every sampled donor was Caucasian and healthy. This record comes from a study of identical twins. Study-wide results and caveats: Out-of-frame alpha sequences shared by twins were enriched for low generation probability. Excess twin sharing in beta out-of-frame sequences was weaker.

This same sample was also taken into another study, of yellow fever vaccine responses in identical twins.

The chain links TRBV4-2 to TRBJ2-1; 8 bases map to TRBD2. Material: PBMCs. The receptor comes from a woman between 18 and 29 years old in good health. The CDR3 bases are TGTGCCAGCAGCCAAGCAGCGGGGGTTAACAATGAGCAGTTCTTC. Encoded protein: CASSQAAGVNNEQFF.